This T cell receptor beta chain was sequenced for a study of shared clonotypes between healthy human individuals. This clone was seen more than once but under ten times. Free of recent acute infections or vaccinations, the donors were healthy HIV-negative adults. The CDR3 runs 16 residues. The germline gives CDR1 MNHNS, CDR2 SASEGT. The V gene lost 3 bases and the J gene lost 3 bases, with 14 bases spanning the gap. Every immunoSEQ plate was one replicate of a subset's evenly spread DNA. Methods used by the authors: Junction-only immunoSEQ sequences carried no quality scores, so filtering differed. TCRdb keeps only in-frame clones here, not all; method: immunoSEQ multiplex PCR. V and J calls plus clone size are reproduced from that table; the DNA served to infer D and trimming. The sample holds about 490,000 clones; 81% are singletons and the top ten take about 12%.

Sequencing was performed on PBMCs. This TCR was sampled from a middle-aged woman in good health. Some clones in this sample may be carry-over from other donors' samples. The chain is built from TRBV6-1 and TRBJ2-2, with D possibly being TRBD2 (6 bases). The chain's CDR3 is CASSEAPGLDTGELFF. CDR3 nucleotides: TGTGCCAGCAGTGAGGCGCCGGGACTCGACACCGGGGAGCTGTTTTTT.